The 4 T cell receptor beta chains in this list originate from one sample, sequenced in a study of T cell repertoires in cytomegalovirus infection. TCRdb independently ran MiXCR on the reads; one entry per CDR3 protein. The sample has over 450,000 distinct CDR3 sequences; 10% to 12% are singletons. Sequenced sample: PBMCs. These receptors all stem from a human donor in good health (CMV status not recorded). Some clones in this sample may be carry-over from other donors' samples.

Concerning this clonotype itself: An end of the junction differs from the germline gene, which may be a read error. V and J are TRBV7-6 and TRBJ2-3; D gene unclear. The CDR3 has 14 amino acids. Germline V lookup: CDR1 SGHVS, CDR2 FNYEAQ. The CDR3 bases are TGTGCCGGCAGCCCAGGTTCTCTCGGGGATACGCAGTATTTT. Translated, it gives CAGSPGSLGDTQYF.

This sequence joins TRBV30 and TRBJ1-5, with no clear D. The CDR3 runs to 14 residues. Trimming removed 2 bases at V and 2 bases at J, with 10 bases between. In germline, CDR1 is GTSNPN, CDR2 SVGIG (reference sequence). CDR3: CAWSSDTRNQPQHF. CDR3 coding DNA: TGTGCCTGGAGTTCCGACACTCGCAATCAGCCCCAGCATTTT.

This clonotype was counted at least ten times. The V and J genes are TRBV19 and TRBJ2-2; D remains unclear. The CDR3 sequence is 17 residues long. Germline V gene data show CDR1 as LNHDA and CDR2 as SQIVND (reference sequence). The V end lost 5 bases, the J end lost 2 bases, and 18 bases lay between the germline ends. The CDR3 DNA follows: TGTGCCAGTAGTCCGTCCCGGCACATGCTAAACACCGGGGAGCTGTTTTTT. Translating it yields CASSPSRHMLNTGELFF.

The V and J genes are TRBV20-1 and TRBJ1-1; possible D gene TRBD1, 6 bases. CDR3 length: 13 amino acids. The V gene's germline CDR1 is DFQATT and CDR2 SNEGSKA (reference sequence). The germline V and J ends were trimmed by 4 bases and 2 bases, with 11 bases remaining between them. The DNA for the CDR3 is TGCAGTGCTACCGGACAGCGAAACACTGAAGCTTTCTTT. It is translated as CSATGQRNTEAFF.